This T cell receptor beta chain is drawn from a study of T cells of healthy individuals. This clonotype was recorded a few times. TCRdb reprocessed the 5' RACE reads via MiXCR and lists one record per CDR3 protein. The data contain tens of thousands of distinct CDR3 sequences, more than 4.5% of them singletons. Germline V gene sequence: CDR1 SGHRS, CDR2 YFSETQ. V lost 2 bases to trimming and J lost 4 bases, with 11 bases between them. The CDR3 contains 14 residues. This TCR came from a female donor in good health. V and J are TRBV5-1 and TRBJ2-3, with no clear D. The CDR3 region has the DNA TGCGCCAGCAGCTTAGAAAGGGCCTCAGATACGCAGTATTTT. This codes for CASSLERASDTQYF.